This T cell receptor (beta chain) originates from a study of blood T cells in healthy people across ages (dated by TCRdb to the mid-2010s). A note on the overall study: In model experiments, roughly one uniquely barcoded TCR beta cDNA molecule per two T cells was captured by template switching. Age-related changes in TCR beta repertoire diversity were measured in the study by deep sequencing normalized with unique cDNA molecular identifiers. The donors were divided into four age groups: young (average about 16 years), middle-aged (approximately 41), aged (about 62) and long-lived (about 90). To avoid experimental bias, donors of different ages were randomly spread across the sequencing lanes. Using the same blood draw, the study looked at two additional independent replicas of 1 million unique cDNA reads for two donors, one aged 18 to 30 and the other aged 80 or older.

Donors were a few dozen systemically healthy Caucasian individuals from Russia aged roughly 6 to 90 years. Around 10 milliliters of peripheral blood were collected from each donor into EDTA-treated Vacutainer tubes. Ficoll-Paque density-gradient centrifugation was used to isolate PBMCs, with at least 7 million per sample. Total RNA, at least 6 micrograms per sample, was extracted from PBMCs with Trizol reagent. For every donor, flow cytometry on a PBMC aliquot measured the percentage of naive CD45RAhigh/CD27high T cells. V is cut by 2 bases and J by 7 bases, and the space between the germline ends is 15 bases. The CDR3 holds 14 amino acids from the cysteine to the phenylalanine. Only the CDR3 portion is preserved as DNA: 42 bases, with reading frame beginning at the first base. As encoded in the germline V gene, CDR1 is SGHTA while CDR2 is FQGTGA. Points on this clonotype: Its cognate antigen has yet to be identified. Base quality data are lacking; no much larger clone is found one base away.

General conclusions and limits of the study: Compared with the aged group, more naive CD4+ T cells, fewer expanded clones and increased TCR diversity were shown by the long-lived group, suggesting age selection. Estimates of total diversity from one million sequenced T cells were regarded as lower bounds and underestimates. As age increased, observed TCR beta diversity per million T cells dropped in a roughly linear way, and a significant reduction was already evident by age roughly 40. Because donor CMV infection status was unknown, age-related changes in expanded clonotypes were potentially confounded. Because profiling used bulk unsorted PBMCs, naive and antigen-experienced compartments could not be compared conclusively. Observed TCR beta diversity correlated strongly with the percentage of naive T cells measured by flow cytometry.

Receptor libraries were prepared by 5' RACE. The sequencing machine was an Illumina HiSeq 2500. A second 7 to 11 cycle PCR used a sample-barcoded 5' primer and a J-beta primer mix. A unique molecular identifier was introduced onto each TCR beta cDNA molecule by a template-switch 5' adaptor carrying 12 random nucleotides. Each sample yielded at least 3 million CDR3-containing paired-end reads. The Mint cDNA synthesis kit, primed by a TRBC-specific oligonucleotide, was used to synthesize first-strand cDNA from all RNA. Following uracil-DNA glycosylase treatment, a first 18-cycle PCR with universal primers M1SS and BC2_uni_R was performed on all cDNA. For the original study's pipeline: For normalization, 1 million high-quality reads, each with a distinct molecular identifier, were randomly selected from each sample. Reads sharing molecular identifiers were discarded rather than binned into consensus sequences. MiTCR, run with a Q25 quality threshold and the strictest error-elimination algorithm, handled CDR3 identification, clonotype clustering and error correction. Lower-bound total TCR beta diversity was estimated with a nonparametric unseen species model using Euler transformation. TCRdb reran the public reads through fastp at Q25 and MiXCR, keeping productive beta chains. Rows merge per CDR3 protein into single entries with the most common DNA and genes. TCRdb's processing, not the authors', yielded these V and J calls. Counted in this sample were approximately 830,000 distinct CDR3 sequences; about 59% of them appeared once. Roughly 25% of the sample is taken by the ten largest.

The V gene is TRBV7-3 and the J gene is TRBJ2-7; the D assignment is uncertain and may be TRBD1 or TRBD2, with 5 bases supporting each. The receptor's source is a man under 40 in good health. Material: blood. The nucleotide sequence is given as TGTGCCAGCAGCTTAGGGGACCCCTCGATGGAGCAGTACTTC. This is translated as CASSLGDPSMEQYF.